What follows is one TCR beta chain and its context. Its matching antigen is unknown. TCRdb analysed the reads with MiXCR anew, one entry per CDR3 protein. The table shows over 45,000 distinct CDR3 sequences, with about a fifth occurring only once. These data originate in a study of T cell repertoires in cytomegalovirus infection. For the study at large: CMV epitopes in the study were HLA-C-restricted (recently identified) and HLA-B-restricted (well studied). TCR beta signatures that were public indicated CMV infection and matching HLA type. Study conclusions and caveats: Across the ex vivo response, the dominant clonotypes were HLA-C-restricted CMV-specific TCR beta clonotypes.

The clonotype comes from a human donor in good health (CMV status not recorded). Some clones in this sample may be carry-over from other donors' samples. Sequenced material: CD8+ T cells from cultured PBMCs, taken from culture after CMV antigen stimulation.

CDR3 protein: CATKDGSSYEQYF. CDR3 DNA sequence: TGCGCCACAAAGGACGGGAGCTCCTACGAGCAGTACTTC. The V call is TRBV10-2, the J call TRBJ2-7, with D tentatively TRBD2 (6 bases). Trimming shortened V by 10 bases and J by 0 bases, and 13 bases separated the two germline ends. Germline V gene data show CDR1 as WSHSY and CDR2 as SAAADI. CDR3 length: 13 amino acids.